The rows below give T cell receptor beta chains drawn from one sample of a study of T-cell memory formation after mild COVID-19. TCRdb re-derived calls from the 5' RACE reads in MiXCR, one entry per CDR3 protein. The sample includes 400,000 to 500,000 distinct CDR3 sequences, around 19% seen only once; the top ten take around 8%. The sequencing sample was made of PBMCs or a T cell subset sorted from them (not recorded which). All receptors derive from an adult woman who had mild COVID-19 (a few samples of this study predate the infection). Cell type and time point are not known. CDR3s include the opening cysteine and the closing phenylalanine or tryptophan. A D gene is named only where the DNA matches it firmly. Size is stated for part of the rows, as once, few or many counts, or as a class when the clone is expanded.

D gene,clone size,J gene,V gene,CDR3 DNA,CDR3 protein
.,.,TRBJ1-5,TRBV9,TGTGCCAGCAGTCGAGGGGACCACAATCAGCCCCAGCATTTT,CASSRGDHNQPQHF
.,.,TRBJ2-7,TRBV7-7,TGTGCCAGCAGCCCCACACCGGGACACCTTGCACCCCGCACGATAGGAGCCTACGAGCAGTACTTC,CASSPTPGHLAPRTIGAYEQYF
TRBD1,few,TRBJ2-7,TRBV4-1,TGCGCCAGCAGCCAAGGGGACAGACACTACGAGCAGTACTTC,CASSQGDRHYEQYF
TRBD2,.,TRBJ2-1,TRBV4-2,TGTGCCAGCAGCAACCAAGCGGGAGGGTCTGCGAGTGATGAGCAGTTCTTC,CASSNQAGGSASDEQFF
TRBD1,few,TRBJ1-1,TRBV7-9,TGTGCCAGCAGCTTAGGGGACAGGGGGCGCGGTGGGACTGAAGCTTTCTTT,CASSLGDRGRGGTEAFF
TRBD2,.,TRBJ2-7,TRBV7-2,TGTGCCAGCAGCTTAGTAGCGGGAGTAGGATACGAGCAGTACTTC,CASSLVAGVGYEQYF
TRBD1,.,TRBJ1-1,TRBV28,TGTGCCAGCAGTTTTGGGACAGTGAACACTGAAGCTTTCTTT,CASSFGTVNTEAFF
.,many,TRBJ2-5,TRBV18,TGTGCCAGCTCAGACCAAGAGACCCAGTACTTC,CASSDQETQYF
TRBD2,few,TRBJ2-7,TRBV5-1,TGCGCCAGCAGCTCCACTAGCGGGAGTCTCCACGAGCAGTACTTC,CASSSTSGSLHEQYF
TRBD2,few,TRBJ2-1,TRBV4-3,TGCGCCAGCAGCCACGGCGGGGGTTACGGCGGGACCTCCTACAATGAGCAGTTCTTC,CASSHGGGYGGTSYNEQFF
TRBD1,few,TRBJ2-7,TRBV6-6,TGTGCCAGCAGTTACTCAGGACAGGGTCTCGACGAGCAGTACTTC,CASSYSGQGLDEQYF
TRBD1,.,TRBJ2-6,TRBV6-4,TGTGCCAGCAGTGGTCAGGGGGACTCTGGGGCCAACGTCCTGACTTTC,CASSGQGDSGANVLTF
.,.,TRBJ2-7,TRBV4-3,TGCGCCAGCAGCCAAGCGTTCGGACAGCTGCGGCACGAGCAGTACTTC,CASSQAFGQLRHEQYF
.,.,TRBJ2-5,TRBV5-4,TGTGCCAGCCAACCCCTAGCAGGGGAGACCCAGTACTTC,CASQPLAGETQYF
TRBD1,few,TRBJ2-5,TRBV29-1,TGCAGCGTTGCCAGGATGACAGGGGTCGAGACCCAGTACTTC,CSVARMTGVETQYF
.,.,TRBJ2-1,TRBV6-5,TGTGCCAGCAGTTACTCGAAGGCCCGGAGCTCCTACAATGAGCAGTTCTTC,CASSYSKARSSYNEQFF
.,once,TRBJ1-2,TRBV30,TGTGCCTGGACCGTCGGAAGGAACTATGGCTACACCTTC,CAWTVGRNYGYTF
.,few,TRBJ1-4,TRBV20-1,TGCAGTGCTCCCAAGAGTGAAAAACTGTTTTTT,CSAPKSEKLFF
.,few,TRBJ1-1,TRBV12-3/TRBV12-4,TGTGCCAGCAGTTTGTACGGGACCATGAACACTGAAGCTTTCTTT,CASSLYGTMNTEAFF
.,.,TRBJ1-1,TRBV29-1,TGCAGCGTTGATTCGAGGCGGATGAACACTGAAGCTTTCTTT,CSVDSRRMNTEAFF
.,.,TRBJ2-7,TRBV20-1,TGCAGTGCTAGCGGGATTTCCTACGAGCAGTACTTC,CSASGISYEQYF
TRBD1,few,TRBJ2-7,TRBV7-9,TGTGCCAGCAGCTTAGAGGGACAGTCCTCCTACGAGCAGTACTTC,CASSLEGQSSYEQYF
.,few,TRBJ1-1,TRBV5-1,TGCGCCAGCAGCTTGGGCGGGCAGCCTCGGGCTTTCTTT,CASSLGGQPRAFF
.,few,TRBJ2-1,TRBV7-9,TGTGCCAGCAGCTTAGGGGGGAGCAATGAGCAGTTCTTC,CASSLGGSNEQFF
TRBD2,.,TRBJ2-2,TRBV4-3,TGCGCCAGCAGCCAGGGACTAGCGGGAGGCGGGGAGCTGTTTTTT,CASSQGLAGGGELFF
.,few,TRBJ1-1,TRBV18,TGTGCCAGCTCACCGGGGACGAGTGAAGCTTTCTTT,CASSPGTSEAFF
TRBD2,.,TRBJ2-2,TRBV7-6,TGTGCCAGCAGCCGCACGGGGGGCGGGGAGCTGTTTTTT,CASSRTGGGELFF
.,many,TRBJ2-5,TRBV5-1,TGCGCCAGCAGCTTCGAGAGGGAGACCCAGTACTTC,CASSFERETQYF
.,few,TRBJ2-5,TRBV7-8,TGTGCCAGCAGCTTACCTCGTGGAATAAAAGAGACCCAGTACTTC,CASSLPRGIKETQYF
TRBD1,.,TRBJ2-3,TRBV20-1,TGCAGTGCTAGAGCTCCGGGACAGGGCACAGATACGCAGTATTTT,CSARAPGQGTDTQYF
.,.,TRBJ2-1,TRBV19,TGTGCCAGTACCGATAGTAGAAATGAGCAGTTCTTC,CASTDSRNEQFF
.,few,TRBJ1-2,TRBV29-1,TGCAGCGCCGGACACAGAAAGGGTGATGGCTACACCTTC,CSAGHRKGDGYTF
TRBD2,few,TRBJ2-2,TRBV7-6,TGTGCCAGCAGCCCGCCGGGACTAGCGGGGGCGGTTGGGGAGCTGTTTTTT,CASSPPGLAGAVGELFF
TRBD2,.,TRBJ2-5,TRBV4-1,TGCGCCAGCAGCCAAGAACTAGCGGGTTTGGAGACCCAGTACTTC,CASSQELAGLETQYF
TRBD1,.,TRBJ1-1,TRBV4-3,TGCGCCAGCAGCCAAGATTCCGGGACAGTCGCTTTCTTT,CASSQDSGTVAFF
TRBD1,.,TRBJ1-1,TRBV11-2,TGTGCCAGCAGCTTCGGCAGGGGGTACATGTGGACTGAAGCTTTCTTT,CASSFGRGYMWTEAFF
.,once,TRBJ2-7,TRBV30,TGTTCCTGGGCGCTGGGAACGGGTCGGAACGAGCAGTACTTC,CSWALGTGRNEQYF
.,.,TRBJ2-7,TRBV6-5,TGTGCCAGCAGTTACGCGTACAGGGACGAGCAGTACTTC,CASSYAYRDEQYF
.,few,TRBJ2-1,TRBV6-4,TGTGCCAGCAGCGCCGACGGGAAAGCCTACAATGAGCAGTTCTTC,CASSADGKAYNEQFF
TRBD1,.,TRBJ2-3,TRBV12-3/TRBV12-4,TGTGCCAGCAGCGTCGGACAGGGGACATCCGATACGCAGTATTTT,CASSVGQGTSDTQYF
.,few,TRBJ2-2,TRBV6-5,TGTGCCAGCAGTTACTCAAACAGGGTGTACACCGGGGAGCTGTTTTTT,CASSYSNRVYTGELFF
.,few,TRBJ1-5,TRBV9,TGTGCCAGCAGCGTATTTCCTGGCAATCAGCCCCAGCATTTT,CASSVFPGNQPQHF
TRBD2,once,TRBJ2-3,TRBV11-2,TGTGCCAGCAGCTCGACTAGGGGACTACCCACAGATACGCAGTATTTT,CASSSTRGLPTDTQYF
TRBD1,.,TRBJ1-1,TRBV7-9,TGTGCCAGCAGCTTAGACCGGGACAGTAATGAAGCTTTCTTT,CASSLDRDSNEAFF
TRBD1,.,TRBJ2-7,TRBV7-2,TGTGCCAGCAGCCTAGTCCAGGGGGCAGGGGGCGAGCAGTACTTC,CASSLVQGAGGEQYF
.,.,TRBJ1-1,TRBV6-2/TRBV6-3,TGTGCCAGCAGTCCCAACATGAACACTGAAGCTTTCTTT,CASSPNMNTEAFF
.,few,TRBJ2-7,TRBV30,TGTGCCTGGAGTGTACCGGGGGTTCCCTACGAGCAGTACTTC,CAWSVPGVPYEQYF
.,once,TRBJ1-6,TRBV9,TGTGCCAGCAGCGTCGAGGGAATGAATTCACCCCTCCACTTT,CASSVEGMNSPLHF
.,.,TRBJ2-7,TRBV20-1,TGCAGTGCTCGCGGAGTGGCGTACGAGCAGTACTTC,CSARGVAYEQYF
TRBD2,.,TRBJ2-1,TRBV5-4,TGTGCCAGCACTGTAGCGGGAGTGATAGATGAGCAGTTCTTC,CASTVAGVIDEQFF
TRBD2,.,TRBJ2-1,TRBV14,TGTGCCAGCAGCCAAGAAGTCCCTAGCGGGATCTACAATGAGCAGTTCTTC,CASSQEVPSGIYNEQFF
.,.,TRBJ2-5,TRBV7-9,TGTGCCAGCAGATTAGCCTCGGGGGAGACCCAGTACTTC,CASRLASGETQYF
.,.,TRBJ1-1,TRBV6-6,TGTGCCAGCAGTTATCTTAAGGAGAACACTGAAGCTTTCTTT,CASSYLKENTEAFF
TRBD2,.,TRBJ2-1,TRBV29-1,TGCAGCGTTGAAGGGGCTCGGGGGGGCTGGAAGTTCTTC,CSVEGARGGWKFF
.,.,TRBJ1-4,TRBV5-6,TGTGCCAGCAGCCAGGACCCAACTAATGAAAAACTGTTTTTT,CASSQDPTNEKLFF